This T cell receptor beta chain comes out of a study of T cell changes during pregnancy in multiple sclerosis. This clone was detected once. The CDR3 runs 14 residues. V was pared by 0 bases and J by 3 bases, with 8 bases between. Germline CDR1 is WSHSY and CDR2 is SAAADI. The data were produced by immunoSEQ multiplex PCR, yet TCRdb's version contains in-frame clones alone and is incomplete. The repertoire includes some 87,000 clones, 90% to 95% of them detected once, and over 0.95% sits in the top ten. The origin of this receptor is a female donor with multiple sclerosis, enrolled in a pregnancy study. The chain carries TRBV10-2 and TRBJ1-2; D unresolved. The specimen was peripheral blood, collected in the second trimester of pregnancy. CDR3 region: CASSESAGDYGYTF. The DNA of the CDR3 is TGCGCCAGCAGTGAGTCCGCTGGAGACTATGGCTACACCTTC.